Presented here are 23 T cell receptor beta chains from one specimen sequenced in a study of blood T cell repertoires in COVID-19. TCRdb's copy holds only in-frame clones and misses some; the assay was immunoSEQ multiplex PCR. This sample has fewer than 200,000 clones, with about 89% found just once. The sample was peripheral blood. The origin of the receptors is a man in his forties with active or convalescent COVID-19.

The rearrangement links TRBV6-5 to TRBJ1-5; D is uncertain. Trimming left V 11 bases short and J 2 bases short, with 13 bases between. The germline CDR1 and CDR2 sequences are MNHEY and SVGAGI. The CDR3 consists of 13 residues. The CDR3 loop reads CASGESGNQPQHF. The DNA for the CDR3 is TGTGCCTCCGGGGAGTCGGGCAATCAGCCCCAGCATTTT.

The gene calls are TRBV27 and TRBJ2-4; no reliable D call. Germline V gene data show CDR1 as MNHEY and CDR2 as SMNVEV (reference sequence). V lost 8 bases and J lost 0, with 5 bases in between. The CDR3 contains 12 residues. CDR3 sequence reads: CASRLAKNIQYF. For the CDR3, the DNA is TGTGCCAGCCGGTTAGCCAAAAACATTCAGTACTTC.

The chain recombines TRBV19 with TRBJ1-6, with 7 bases matching TRBD1. The CDR3 covers 16 residues. The junction had 9 bases not matched to a gene; V was cut back by 3 bases and J by 7 bases. Looked up from germline, CDR1 is LNHDA and CDR2 is SQIVND (reference sequence). The CDR3 region is CASSISETGSNSPLHF. CDR3 sequence (DNA): TGTGCCAGTAGTATCTCAGAGACAGGGTCGAATTCACCCCTCCACTTT.

The table lists this clone with a count of one. The chain is built from TRBV11-2 and TRBJ2-5; weak D call: TRBD2 (6 bases). Germline V gene data show CDR1 as SGHAT and CDR2 as FQNNGV. The ends were cut back, 2 bases at V and 4 bases at J, with 14 bases in the middle. The CDR3 sequence is 15 residues long. CDR3 residues: CASSLPAGRRETQYF. The CDR3 DNA follows: TGTGCCAGCAGCTTACCGGCAGGGAGGAGAGAGACCCAGTACTTC.

This clone was observed a few times. This chain links TRBV9 with TRBJ1-5; maybe TRBD1 (5 bases). Germline V gene data show CDR1 as SGDLS and CDR2 as YYNGEE. CDR3 size: 15 residues. V lost 3 bases and J lost 3, with 13 bases in between. For the CDR3, the DNA is TGTGCCAGCAGCGACGCGGACACCTACAATCAGCCCCAGCATTTT. Translating gives CASSDADTYNQPQHF. Full variable domain (outside the CDR3, taken from reference TRBV9 and TRBJ1-5): DSGVTQTPKHLITATGQRVTLRCSPRSGDLSVYWYQQSLDQGLQFLIQYYNGEERAKGNILERFSAQQFPDLHSELNLSSLELGDSALYFCASSDADTYNQPQHFGDGTRLSIL.

The chain combines TRBV5-5 with TRBJ2-5, with TRBD2 identical over 9 bases. The germline V gene encodes CDR1 SGHKS and CDR2 YYEKEE (reference sequence). The CDR3 runs to 17 residues. J lost 2 bases, V lost 4 bases, and 12 bases had no gene match. CDR3 bases: TGTGCCAGCAGCGCCCCTTCGGGACTAGCAATACAAGAGACCCAGTACTTC. Amino acids: CASSAPSGLAIQETQYF.

This chain connects TRBV7-2 to TRBJ1-1; no definite D call. The V gene's germline CDR1 is SGHTA and CDR2 FQGNSA. Trimming took 3 bases from V and 0 from J, leaving 8 bases between them. The CDR3 length is 14 residues. CDR3 nucleotides: TGTGCCAGCAGCTTCAATTCCATGAACACTGAAGCTTTCTTT. Protein: CASSFNSMNTEAFF.

The chain uses TRBV7-2 and TRBJ1-1; 9 bases agree with TRBD1. The CDR3 has 15 residues. Per the germline V gene, CDR1 is SGHTA and CDR2 is FQGNSA. V dropped 2 bases and J dropped 0; count of bases not matched to a gene: 1. In DNA, the CDR3 is TGTGCCAGCAGCTTATACAGGGGGCTGAACACTGAAGCTTTCTTT. Its protein is CASSLYRGLNTEAFF.

This chain uses TRBV24-1 with TRBJ2-3; 12 bases fit TRBD2. CDR3 length equals 15 residues. V shed 9 bases, J shed 3 bases, and the junction held 6 bases outside the gene matches. Germline values: CDR1 KGHDR, CDR2 SFDVKD. The CDR3: CATSLAGGPTDTQYF. As DNA, the CDR3 is TGTGCCACCTCCCTAGCGGGGGGGCCAACAGATACGCAGTATTTT.

This chain uses TRBV5-6 with TRBJ2-3; D gene ambiguous. The V end lost 0 bases, the J end lost 2 bases, and 4 bases lay between the germline ends. The CDR3 spans 13 residues. Germline CDR1 SGHDT, CDR2 YYEEEE. The CDR3 DNA reads as TGTGCCAGCAGCTTGGGGCACACAGATACGCAGTATTTT. Encoded protein: CASSLGHTDTQYF.

This clone came up many times. This sample includes further DNA sequences coding for the same CDR3. The CDR3: CASSLVAGLVYNEQFF. The CDR3, as DNA: TGTGCCAGCAGCTTAGTGGCGGGACTAGTCTACAATGAGCAGTTCTTC. The chain carries TRBV7-9 and TRBJ2-1, with 8 bases identical to TRBD2. CDR1 and CDR2 (germline): SEHNR, FQNEAQ (reference sequence). Losses at the gene ends were 1 base for V and 3 bases for J; bases not matched to a gene: 5. This CDR3 is 16 amino acids long.

This clone was detected only a few times. The CDR3 sequence: CASSLAGTGYNEQFF. CDR3 nucleotide sequence: TGTGCCAGCAGCTTAGCCGGGACAGGGTACAATGAGCAGTTCTTC. V gene TRBV13 combines with J gene TRBJ2-1; TRBD1 matches 9 bases. This CDR3 is built from 15 residues. Trimming cost V 1 base and J 4 bases; bases outside gene matches: 2. Germline V CDR1 and CDR2: PRHDT, FYEKMQ (reference sequence).

The chain has TRBV9 and TRBJ1-2; 7 nucleotides line up with TRBD1. From germline, CDR1 is SGDLS and CDR2 YYNGEE. Trimming at V came to 0 bases and at J to 4 bases, leaving 3 bases not matched to a gene. This CDR3 comprises 14 residues. CDR3 in DNA: TGTGCCAGCAGCGTAGAACAGGGGAGCTATGGCTACACCTTC. Translation gives CASSVEQGSYGYTF.

This rearrangement joins TRBV29-1 to TRBJ2-3; no clear D. Trimming shortened V by 4 bases and J by 6 bases, and 20 bases separated the two germline ends. The germline CDR1 and CDR2 sequences are SQVTM and ANQGSEA. CDR3 length: 15 amino acids. The DNA for the CDR3 is TGCAGCGTTGCGTTTGGGCACTCCCGCCGGGATACGCAGTATTTT. Its translation is CSVAFGHSRRDTQYF.

The chain carries TRBV5-1 and TRBJ2-5; 13 nucleotides align to TRBD2. CDR3 length equals 16 residues. The V gene end was trimmed by 1 base and the J gene end by 1 base; junction bases not matched to a gene: 1. Germline CDR1 and CDR2: SGHRS and YFSETQ. Here the CDR3 reads CASSLTSGGAQETQYF. The CDR3 bases are TGCGCCAGCAGCTTGACTAGCGGGGGGGCCCAAGAGACCCAGTACTTC.

This chain connects TRBV18 to TRBJ2-5; 7 positions match TRBD1. V trimming: 4 bases; J trimming: 5 bases; junction bases outside the gene matches: 7. Germline V gives CDR1 KGHSH, CDR2 LQKENI. This CDR3 has 14 residues. The CDR3 reads CASSRNARGETQYF. In nucleotides, the CDR3 is TGTGCCAGCTCACGAAATGCCAGGGGGGAGACCCAGTACTTC.

The rearrangement uses TRBV10-3 and TRBJ1-2; D perhaps matches TRBD1 (6 bases). In germline, CDR1 is ENHRY, CDR2 SYGVKD. The CDR3 loop spans 14 amino acids. V gave up 3 bases and J gave up 1 base, with 9 bases separating them. The CDR3 sequence: CAISDGQNNYGYTF. DNA of the CDR3: TGTGCCATCAGTGATGGACAGAATAACTATGGCTACACCTTC.

The chain uses TRBV30 and TRBJ1-6; 7 bases fit TRBD1. The CDR3 consists of 14 residues. V lost 8 bases to trimming and J lost 3 bases; unmatched junction nucleotides: 7. Germline loops: CDR1 GTSNPN, CDR2 SVGIG (reference sequence). The CDR3 bases are TGTGCCCTCCAGGGGGGCTACTATAATTCACCCCTCCACTTT. Its translation is CALQGGYYNSPLHF. Looking up the rest from reference TRBV30 and TRBJ1-6 gives the full variable domain: SQTIHQWPATLVQPVGSPLSLECTVEGTSNPNLYWYRQAAGRGLQLLFYSVGIGQISSEVPQNLSASRPQDRQFILSSKKLLLSDSGFYLCALQGGYYNSPLHFGNGTRLTVT.

This rearrangement joins TRBV7-9 to TRBJ1-2; D remains ambiguous. This CDR3 comprises 14 residues. Germline CDR1 reads SEHNR; CDR2 reads FQNEAQ (reference sequence). V shed 3 bases and J shed 8 bases, with 16 bases lying between them. This CDR3 is CASSFGRGLEGYTF. CDR3 sequence (DNA): TGTGCCAGCAGCTTCGGACGGGGTTTAGAGGGCTACACCTTC.

The chain uses TRBV6-5 and TRBJ2-1; D gene unclear. Germline values: CDR1 MNHEY, CDR2 SVGAGI. This CDR3 is built from 12 residues. The V end was cut by 6 bases, the J end by 8 bases, with 11 bases between. The CDR3 nucleotides are TGTGCCAGCAGGTTACTGGGCGATGAGCAGTTCTTC. Translated: CASRLLGDEQFF.

This chain connects TRBV6-6 to TRBJ2-3; D might be TRBD2 (6 bases). V lost 4 bases and J 5 bases, leaving 7 bases between the germline ends. The germline V gene has CDR1 MNHNY and CDR2 SVGAGI (reference sequence). The CDR3 spans 12 residues. The CDR3 nucleotides read TGTGCCAGCAGTTTTAGCGGAGATACGCAGTATTTT. This translates into CASSFSGDTQYF.

The chain recombines TRBV6-6 with TRBJ1-3; no definite D call. The CDR3 is 15 residues long. Germline V gene lookup returns CDR1 MNHNY and CDR2 SVGAGI (reference sequence). The V and J ends lost 6 bases and 2 bases respectively, with 14 bases between them. CDR3 sequence: CASSPTTNTGNTIYF. In nucleotides, the CDR3 is TGTGCCAGCAGCCCCACTACGAATACTGGAAACACCATATATTTT.

The J gene is TRBJ2-7, the V gene TRBV6-5; TRBD1 might be the D (5 bases). CDR1 MNHEY and CDR2 SVGAGI come from the germline V gene. V lost 10 bases and J 3 bases, leaving 10 bases between the germline ends. This CDR3 contains 11 residues. DNA for the CDR3: TGTGCCACCCGCAGGGTCTACGAGCAGTACTTC. It is translated as CATRRVYEQYF.